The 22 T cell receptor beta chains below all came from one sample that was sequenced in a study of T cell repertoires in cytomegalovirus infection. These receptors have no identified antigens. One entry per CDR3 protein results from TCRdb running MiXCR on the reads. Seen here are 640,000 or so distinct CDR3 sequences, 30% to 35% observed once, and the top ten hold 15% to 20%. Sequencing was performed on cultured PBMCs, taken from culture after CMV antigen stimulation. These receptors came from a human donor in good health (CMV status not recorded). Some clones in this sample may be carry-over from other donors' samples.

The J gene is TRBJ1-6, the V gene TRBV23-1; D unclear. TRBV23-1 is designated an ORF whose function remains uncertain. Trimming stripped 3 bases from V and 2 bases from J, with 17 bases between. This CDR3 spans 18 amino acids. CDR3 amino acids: CASSHVLSDSTYNSPLHF. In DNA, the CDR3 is TGCGCCAGCAGTCATGTCCTTTCCGATTCCACCTATAATTCACCCCTCCACTTT.

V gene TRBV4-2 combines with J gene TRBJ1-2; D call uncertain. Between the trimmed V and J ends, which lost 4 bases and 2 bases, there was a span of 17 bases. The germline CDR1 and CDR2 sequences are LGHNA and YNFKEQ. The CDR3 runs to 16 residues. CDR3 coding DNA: TGTGCCAGCAGCCTGAAGGAGGCGGACCACAACTATGGCTACACCTTC. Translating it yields CASSLKEADHNYGYTF.

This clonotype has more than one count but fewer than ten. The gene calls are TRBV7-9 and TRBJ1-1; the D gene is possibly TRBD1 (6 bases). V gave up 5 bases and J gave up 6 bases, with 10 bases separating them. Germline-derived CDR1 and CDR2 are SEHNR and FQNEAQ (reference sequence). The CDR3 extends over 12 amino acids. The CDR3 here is CASSRGAAEAFF. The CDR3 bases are TGTGCCAGCAGCCGGGGGGCGGCTGAAGCTTTCTTT.

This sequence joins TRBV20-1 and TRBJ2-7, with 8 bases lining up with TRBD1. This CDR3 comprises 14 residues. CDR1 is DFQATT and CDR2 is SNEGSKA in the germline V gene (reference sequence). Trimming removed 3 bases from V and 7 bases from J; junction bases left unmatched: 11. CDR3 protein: CSASGDRGSDEQYF. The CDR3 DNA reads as TGCAGTGCTAGTGGCGACAGGGGAAGTGATGAGCAGTACTTC.

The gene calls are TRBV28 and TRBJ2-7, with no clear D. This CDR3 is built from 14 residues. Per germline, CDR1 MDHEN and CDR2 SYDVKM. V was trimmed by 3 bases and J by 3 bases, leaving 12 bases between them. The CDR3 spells CASSFRLNDYEQYF. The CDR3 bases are TGTGCCAGCAGTTTCCGTCTCAATGACTACGAGCAGTACTTC.

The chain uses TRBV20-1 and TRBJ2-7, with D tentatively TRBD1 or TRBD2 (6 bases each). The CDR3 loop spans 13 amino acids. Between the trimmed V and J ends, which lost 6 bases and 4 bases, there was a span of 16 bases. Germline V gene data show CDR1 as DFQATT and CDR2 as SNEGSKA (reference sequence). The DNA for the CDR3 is TGCAGTGCCCATGGGGGGCGGGTGTACGAGCAGTACTTC. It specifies CSAHGGRVYEQYF.

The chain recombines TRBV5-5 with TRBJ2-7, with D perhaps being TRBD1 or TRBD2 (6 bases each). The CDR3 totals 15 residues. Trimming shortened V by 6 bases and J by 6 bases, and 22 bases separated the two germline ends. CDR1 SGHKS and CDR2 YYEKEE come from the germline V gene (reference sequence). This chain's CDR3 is CASTPRGLSDGEQYF. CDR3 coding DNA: TGTGCCAGCACCCCCCGGGGGCTATCTGATGGCGAGCAGTACTTC.

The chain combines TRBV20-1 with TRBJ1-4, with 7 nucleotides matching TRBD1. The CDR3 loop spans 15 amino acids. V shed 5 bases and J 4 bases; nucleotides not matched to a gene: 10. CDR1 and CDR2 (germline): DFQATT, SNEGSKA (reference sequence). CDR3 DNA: TGCAGTGCTCCGAACAGGGGACAGAATAATGAAAAACTGTTTTTT. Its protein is CSAPNRGQNNEKLFF.

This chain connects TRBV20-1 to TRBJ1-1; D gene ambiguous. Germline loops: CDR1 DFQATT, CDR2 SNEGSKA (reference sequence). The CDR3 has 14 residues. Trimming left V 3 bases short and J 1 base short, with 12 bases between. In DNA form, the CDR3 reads TGCAGTGCTAGGTTCCAAGGTTCGAACACTGAAGCTTTCTTT. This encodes CSARFQGSNTEAFF.

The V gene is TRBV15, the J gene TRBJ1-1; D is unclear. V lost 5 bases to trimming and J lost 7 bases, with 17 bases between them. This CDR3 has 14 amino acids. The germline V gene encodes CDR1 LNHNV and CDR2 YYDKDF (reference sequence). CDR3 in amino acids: CATSQYRRSSEAFF. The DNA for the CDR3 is TGTGCCACCAGCCAATACCGGAGATCCAGTGAAGCTTTCTTT.

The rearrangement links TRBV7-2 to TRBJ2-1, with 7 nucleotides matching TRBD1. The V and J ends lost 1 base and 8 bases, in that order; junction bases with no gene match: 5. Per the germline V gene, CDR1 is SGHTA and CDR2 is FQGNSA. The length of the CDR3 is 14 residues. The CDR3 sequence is CASSLDRGVDEQFF. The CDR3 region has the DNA TGTGCCAGCAGCTTAGACAGGGGAGTGGATGAGCAGTTCTTC.

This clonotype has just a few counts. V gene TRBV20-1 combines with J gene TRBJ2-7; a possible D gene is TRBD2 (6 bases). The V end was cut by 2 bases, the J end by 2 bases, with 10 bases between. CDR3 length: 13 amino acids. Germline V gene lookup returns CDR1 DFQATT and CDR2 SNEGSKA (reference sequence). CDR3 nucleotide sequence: TGCAGTGCTAGACAGACGGGGGCCTACGAGCAGTACTTC. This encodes CSARQTGAYEQYF.

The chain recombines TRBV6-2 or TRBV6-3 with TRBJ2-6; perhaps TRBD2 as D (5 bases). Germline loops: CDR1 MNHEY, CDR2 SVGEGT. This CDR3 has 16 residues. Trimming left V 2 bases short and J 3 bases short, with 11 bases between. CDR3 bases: TGTGCCAGCAGTTACCCGACGGGATTTGGGGCCAACGTCCTGACTTTC. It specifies CASSYPTGFGANVLTF.

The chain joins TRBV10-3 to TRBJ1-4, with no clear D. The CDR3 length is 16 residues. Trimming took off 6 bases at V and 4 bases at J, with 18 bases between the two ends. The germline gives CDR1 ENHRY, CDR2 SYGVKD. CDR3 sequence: CAISQEAGSSNEKLFF. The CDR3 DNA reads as TGTGCCATCAGCCAAGAAGCTGGCTCGAGTAATGAAAAACTGTTTTTT.

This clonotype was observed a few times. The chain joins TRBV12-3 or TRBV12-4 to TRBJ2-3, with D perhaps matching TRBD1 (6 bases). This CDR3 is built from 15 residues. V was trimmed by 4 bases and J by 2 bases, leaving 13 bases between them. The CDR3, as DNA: TGTGCCAGCAGTTACCCGGGACACGTCACAGATACGCAGTATTTT. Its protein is CASSYPGHVTDTQYF.

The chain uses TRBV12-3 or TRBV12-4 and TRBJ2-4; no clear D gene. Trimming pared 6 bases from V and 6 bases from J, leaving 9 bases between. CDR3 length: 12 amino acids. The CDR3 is CASSSLVNIQYF. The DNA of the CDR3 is TGTGCCAGCAGCTCCCTGGTAAACATTCAGTACTTC.

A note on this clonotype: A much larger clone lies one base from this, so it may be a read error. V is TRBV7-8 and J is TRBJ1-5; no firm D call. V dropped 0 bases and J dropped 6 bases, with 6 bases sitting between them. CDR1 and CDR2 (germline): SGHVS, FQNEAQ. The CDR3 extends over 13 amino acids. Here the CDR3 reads CASSLALCQPQHF. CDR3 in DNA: TGTGCCAGCAGCTTAGCGCTGTGTCAGCCCCAGCATTTT. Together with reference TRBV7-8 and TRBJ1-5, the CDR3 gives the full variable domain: GAGVSQSPRYKVAKRGQDVALRCDPISGHVSLFWYQQALGQGPEFLTYFQNEAQLDKSGLPSDRFFAERPEGSVSTLKIQRTQQEDSAVYLCASSLALCQPQHFGDGTRLSIL.

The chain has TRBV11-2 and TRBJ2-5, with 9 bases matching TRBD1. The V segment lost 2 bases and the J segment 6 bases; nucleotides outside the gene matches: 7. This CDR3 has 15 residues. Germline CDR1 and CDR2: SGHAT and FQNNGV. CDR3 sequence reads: CASSLTGGRAKTQYF. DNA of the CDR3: TGTGCCAGCAGCTTAACAGGGGGCCGTGCGAAGACCCAGTACTTC.

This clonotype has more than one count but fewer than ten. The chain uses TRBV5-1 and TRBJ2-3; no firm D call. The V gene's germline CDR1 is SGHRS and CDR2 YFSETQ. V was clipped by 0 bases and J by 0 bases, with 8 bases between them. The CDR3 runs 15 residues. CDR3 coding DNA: TGCGCCAGCAGCTTGGCTGCGTATAGCACAGATACGCAGTATTTT. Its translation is CASSLAAYSTDTQYF.

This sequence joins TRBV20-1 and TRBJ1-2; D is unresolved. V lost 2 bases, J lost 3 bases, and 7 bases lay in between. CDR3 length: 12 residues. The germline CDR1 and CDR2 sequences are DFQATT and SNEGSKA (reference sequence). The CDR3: CSARRHHYGYTF. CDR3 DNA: TGCAGTGCTAGAAGACACCACTATGGCTACACCTTC.

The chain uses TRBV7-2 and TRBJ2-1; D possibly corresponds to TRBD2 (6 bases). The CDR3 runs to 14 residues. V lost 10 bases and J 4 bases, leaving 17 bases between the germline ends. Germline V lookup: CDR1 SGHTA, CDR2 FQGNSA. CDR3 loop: CATLPGLIYNEQFF. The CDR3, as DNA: TGTGCCACGCTCCCGGGACTCATATACAATGAGCAGTTCTTC. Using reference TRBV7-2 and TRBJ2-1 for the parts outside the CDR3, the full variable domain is GAGVSQSPSNKVTEKGKDVELRCDPISGHTALYWYRQSLGQGLEFLIYFQGNSAPDKSGLPSDRFSAERTGGSVSTLTIQRTQQEDSAVYLCATLPGLIYNEQFFGPGTRLTVL.

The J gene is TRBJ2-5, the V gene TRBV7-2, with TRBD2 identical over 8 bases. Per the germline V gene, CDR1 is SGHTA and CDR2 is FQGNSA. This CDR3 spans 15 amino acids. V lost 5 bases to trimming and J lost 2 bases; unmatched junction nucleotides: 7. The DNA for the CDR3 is TGTGCCAGCAGCAGTAGGACTAGCTGGCAAGAGACCCAGTACTTC. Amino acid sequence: CASSSRTSWQETQYF.